This is a list of T cell receptor beta chains from one sample in a study of molecular identifiers for immune sequencing clone quantification. TCRdb reanalysed the PCR reads using MiXCR and keeps one entry per CDR3 protein. The sample holds tens of thousands of distinct CDR3 sequences, 20% to 25% seen once. Sequenced sample: naive CD8+ T cells from blood, with Jurkat cell RNA spiked in. The receptor set was obtained from a human donor in good health. Some libraries in this study had Jurkat cell RNA spiked in. The CDR3 runs from the conserved cysteine through the conserved F or W. Fields, in order: clone size, J gene, D gene, V gene, CDR3 DNA, CDR3 protein. A D gene is named only where the DNA matches it firmly. Clone size is not always given. Where it is, it says once, few, many or a class for expanded clones.

clone_size: many
j_call: TRBJ2-3
d_call: TRBD2
v_call: TRBV2
cdr3_nt: TGTGCCAGCAGTGCTAGCGGGGTAGGAGATACGCAGTATTTT
cdr3_aa: CASSASGVGDTQYF

clone_size: many
j_call: TRBJ1-1
d_call: NA
v_call: TRBV18
cdr3_nt: TGTGCCAGCTCACCATACCCTCCTGAAGCTTTCTTT
cdr3_aa: CASSPYPPEAFF

clone_size: many
j_call: TRBJ2-3
d_call: TRBD2
v_call: TRBV4-3
cdr3_nt: TGCGCCAGCAGCCAAGCCCCTCCGACTAGCGGGCGCACAGATACGCAGTATTTT
cdr3_aa: CASSQAPPTSGRTDTQYF

clone_size: NA
j_call: TRBJ2-7
d_call: TRBD2
v_call: TRBV29-1
cdr3_nt: TGCAGCGTTGAACTCCCCGGGGTAGCGGGGATCCACTACGAGCAGTACTTC
cdr3_aa: CSVELPGVAGIHYEQYF

clone_size: many
j_call: TRBJ2-7
d_call: NA
v_call: TRBV11-2
cdr3_nt: TGTGCCAGCAGCACCTTTGCCGGGACTGCATACGAGCAGTACTTC
cdr3_aa: CASSTFAGTAYEQYF

clone_size: many
j_call: TRBJ1-1
d_call: TRBD1
v_call: TRBV5-1
cdr3_nt: TGCGCCAGCAGCTTTGCAGGGGGAGATGGGAGGACTGAAGCTTTCTTT
cdr3_aa: CASSFAGGDGRTEAFF

clone_size: many
j_call: TRBJ2-1
d_call: TRBD2
v_call: TRBV11-2
cdr3_nt: TGTGCCAGCAGCTTAGGATGGGGGGGAACCTACAATGAGCAGTTCTTC
cdr3_aa: CASSLGWGGTYNEQFF

clone_size: NA
j_call: TRBJ2-5
d_call: NA
v_call: TRBV27
cdr3_nt: TGTGCCAGCAGTTTAACGGAGCAAGAGACCCAGTACTTC
cdr3_aa: CASSLTEQETQYF

clone_size: NA
j_call: TRBJ2-7
d_call: NA
v_call: TRBV29-1
cdr3_nt: TGCAGCGTGTGGTGGTGTACGAGTGAGCAGTACTTC
cdr3_aa: CSVWWCTSEQYF

clone_size: many
j_call: TRBJ2-7
d_call: TRBD1
v_call: TRBV4-2
cdr3_nt: TGTGCCAGCAGCCCGCCACCGGGACAGAGCTCCTACGAGCAGTACTTC
cdr3_aa: CASSPPPGQSSYEQYF

clone_size: NA
j_call: TRBJ2-3
d_call: NA
v_call: TRBV20-1
cdr3_nt: TGCCGTGCGCCCGGCCTCGCGGGTCCGGCCGCTCCGCCGTATTTT
cdr3_aa: CRAPGLAGPAAPPYF

clone_size: many
j_call: TRBJ1-6
d_call: NA
v_call: TRBV7-9
cdr3_nt: TGTGCCAGCACCCCGGACAGCTTTAATTCACCCCTCCACTTT
cdr3_aa: CASTPDSFNSPLHF

clone_size: NA
j_call: TRBJ1-4
d_call: NA
v_call: TRBV4-1
cdr3_nt: TGCGCCAGCAGCCAAGCTCGGGGGGACCCAAATGAAAAACTGTTTTTT
cdr3_aa: CASSQARGDPNEKLFF

clone_size: few
j_call: TRBJ1-1
d_call: NA
v_call: TRBV12-3/TRBV12-4
cdr3_nt: TGTGCCAGCAGTTCCGCCAGGAGAAACACTGAAGCTTTCTTT
cdr3_aa: CASSSARRNTEAFF

clone_size: many
j_call: TRBJ2-1
d_call: NA
v_call: TRBV5-1
cdr3_nt: TGCGCCAGCAGCCCGCTCACGCAGGGGTACAATGAGCAGTTCTTC
cdr3_aa: CASSPLTQGYNEQFF

clone_size: NA
j_call: TRBJ1-1
d_call: NA
v_call: TRBV28
cdr3_nt: TGTGCCAGCAGTTTATGGGGGCCGAACACTGAAGCTTTCTTT
cdr3_aa: CASSLWGPNTEAFF

clone_size: NA
j_call: TRBJ1-2
d_call: NA
v_call: TRBV4-1
cdr3_nt: TGCTCCAGCAGCCAAGCGGGAAGGGGGGCTAACTATGGCTACACCTTC
cdr3_aa: CSSSQAGRGANYGYTF

clone_size: NA
j_call: TRBJ2-7
d_call: TRBD1
v_call: TRBV2
cdr3_nt: TGTGCCAGCAGCCCCACCGCCGACAGGGTTGGGGATTGCGAGCAGTACTTC
cdr3_aa: CASSPTADRVGDCEQYF

clone_size: many
j_call: TRBJ1-5
d_call: NA
v_call: TRBV6-1
cdr3_nt: TGTGCCAGCAGTGAAAGCTATAGCAATCAGCCCCAGCATTTT
cdr3_aa: CASSESYSNQPQHF

clone_size: many
j_call: TRBJ2-3
d_call: NA
v_call: TRBV7-3
cdr3_nt: TGTGCCAGCGGCAGGGATACTAGCACAGATACGCAGTATTTT
cdr3_aa: CASGRDTSTDTQYF

clone_size: many
j_call: TRBJ2-3
d_call: TRBD2
v_call: TRBV7-6
cdr3_nt: TGTGCCAGCAGCTTAATTCCTAGCGGCCGAGATACGCAGTATTTT
cdr3_aa: CASSLIPSGRDTQYF

clone_size: many
j_call: TRBJ2-5
d_call: TRBD2
v_call: TRBV7-9
cdr3_nt: TGTGCCAGCAGTTATGGACTAGCGGGAGGAGAGACCCAGTACTTC
cdr3_aa: CASSYGLAGGETQYF

clone_size: many
j_call: TRBJ2-7
d_call: NA
v_call: TRBV28
cdr3_nt: TGTGCCAGCAGTTTAAATCCCCATACTACCGGAGCCTACGAGCAGTACTTC
cdr3_aa: CASSLNPHTTGAYEQYF

clone_size: many
j_call: TRBJ2-7
d_call: TRBD1
v_call: TRBV29-1
cdr3_nt: TGCAGCGTTGAGGGACAGGGGGCCGACTACGAGCAGTACTTC
cdr3_aa: CSVEGQGADYEQYF

clone_size: many
j_call: TRBJ1-1
d_call: TRBD1
v_call: TRBV12-3/TRBV12-4
cdr3_nt: TGTGCCAGCAGGGGGACAGGGCGGAACACTGAAGCTTTCTTT
cdr3_aa: CASRGTGRNTEAFF

clone_size: many
j_call: TRBJ1-1
d_call: TRBD1
v_call: TRBV20-1
cdr3_nt: TGCAGTGCTCGGGACAGGGGCCTAAGGCCTGAAGCTTTCTTT
cdr3_aa: CSARDRGLRPEAFF

clone_size: NA
j_call: TRBJ2-2
d_call: NA
v_call: TRBV30
cdr3_nt: TGTGCCTGGAGTGTAGTACGGAACCCCGGGGAGCAGTTTTTT
cdr3_aa: CAWSVVRNPGEQFF

clone_size: NA
j_call: TRBJ2-3
d_call: TRBD1
v_call: TRBV9
cdr3_nt: TGTGCCAGCAGCGCAGGGGGCCCTGCAGATACGCAGTATTTT
cdr3_aa: CASSAGGPADTQYF

clone_size: many
j_call: TRBJ2-4
d_call: NA
v_call: TRBV20-1
cdr3_nt: TGCAGTGCTAGAGTTAGGACAGAAAACATTCAGTACTTC
cdr3_aa: CSARVRTENIQYF

clone_size: medium-sized
j_call: TRBJ2-7
d_call: NA
v_call: TRBV7-2
cdr3_nt: TGTGCCAGCAGCTTAGGTGTGGGGTACGAGCAGTACTTC
cdr3_aa: CASSLGVGYEQYF

clone_size: many
j_call: TRBJ1-5
d_call: NA
v_call: TRBV19
cdr3_nt: TGTGCCACCGACGACGATCAAGGGCAGCCCCAGCATTTT
cdr3_aa: CATDDDQGQPQHF

clone_size: many
j_call: TRBJ1-1
d_call: NA
v_call: TRBV9
cdr3_nt: TGTGCCAGCAGCGTTGGGGGGGCGTTCGCTGAAGCTTTCTTT
cdr3_aa: CASSVGGAFAEAFF